The present entry profiles one T cell receptor beta chain with its context. Original processing methods: Amplifying reference gene primers gave estimates of nucleated cell counts. TCRdb keeps only in-frame clones here, not all; method: immunoSEQ multiplex PCR. The V and J calls and clone size come from that table; D and trimming were worked out from the DNA. In the table there are 70,000 or so clones, about 90% of which are singletons. The source of the sample is a study of blood T cell repertoires in COVID-19. Turning to the study itself: Acute and convalescent COVID-19 specimens originated in the United States, Italy and Spain. PBMCs, B-cell-depleted T cells, or T cells were the source of the cDNA or gDNA that made up the material.

This CDR3 comprises 13 residues. Germline assignment: CDR1 MDHEN and CDR2 SYDVKM. V gave up 6 bases and J gave up 7 bases, with 16 bases separating them. The rearrangement links TRBV28 to TRBJ2-7, with a weak D call TRBD2 (7 bases). The sequence was obtained from a human donor in a cohort sampled during active COVID-19. The sequenced sample was peripheral blood. In DNA form, the CDR3 reads TGTGCCAGCAGCCCCAGGGGAGGGTCGGAGCAGTACTTC. Translating gives CASSPRGGSEQYF.